This T cell receptor beta chain was identified in a study of human T cells and chemical hapten exposure. Regarding the study as a whole: Sensitizing with DPC caused no change in TCRs above 1 in 1000 frequency.

Individual cDNA molecules in this library carried unique molecular identifiers. In the original workflow: Counting gave a median of roughly 97,000 TCRs per sample, with values ranging from about 20,000 to 750,000. TCRdb re-derived calls from the RACE reads in MiXCR, one entry per CDR3 protein. TCRdb assigned the V and J calls; the authors' analysis was not used. The sample gives 30,000 to 40,000 distinct CDR3 sequences, 5.5% of which show up once; roughly 13% is in the top ten. V lost 5 bases and J lost 6, with 17 bases in between. The CDR3 length is 15 residues. Germline CDR1 and CDR2: SEHNR and FQNEAQ (reference sequence). This clonotype was seen repeatedly, ten times or more. Its target is not known. As to time point: healthy volunteer bleed at 6 weeks. Total RNA extraction was carried out from unfractionated whole blood.

The material sequenced was whole blood. This receptor was taken from a human donor in good health. Some clones in this sample may be carry-over from other donors' samples. This chain connects TRBV7-9 to TRBJ2-1; D is undetermined. The CDR3 DNA is TGTGCCAGCAGCGCCCCAACGATTTCCGCCAATGAGCAGTTCTTC. Protein sequence: CASSAPTISANEQFF.